The present T cell receptor beta chain was sequenced within a study of identical twins. Via MiXCR, TCRdb re-called the 5' RACE reads, giving one row per CDR3 protein. The data show around 490,000 distinct CDR3 sequences, approximately 20% seen once. This clonotype has a handful of counts. The CDR3 has 14 amino acids. The V gene's germline CDR1 is MNHEY and CDR2 SVGEGT. Trimming cost V 5 bases and J 2 bases; bases outside gene matches: 4. These same records also appear under a second study, on yellow fever vaccine responses in identical twins.

The source of this sequence is a woman younger than 35 in good health. The sample taken for sequencing was CD4+ T cells sorted from blood. This chain connects TRBV6-2 or TRBV6-3 to TRBJ2-7; TRBD2 aligns across 9 bases. The CDR3 DNA follows: TGTGCCAGCAGTGCTACTAGCGGGCCCTACGAGCAGTACTTC. This encodes CASSATSGPYEQYF.